This TCR beta chain was sequenced during a study of shared clonotypes between healthy human individuals. The naive CD8 subset, CD45RO-negative cells positively selected for CCR7, excluded terminally differentiated effector memory CD45RA+ cells. At a deep level, the assay was run. Sequencing was performed with immunoSEQ multiplex PCR; in TCRdb, only in-frame clones are kept and a portion is missing. Among over 2 million clones listed, about 95% were seen once. The CDR3 has 13 amino acids. V was cut by 6 bases and J by 8 bases, with 14 bases left in between. Germline V gene lookup returns CDR1 MDHEN and CDR2 SYDVKM.

The genes are TRBV28 and TRBJ2-1; D assignment may be TRBD1 or TRBD2 (5 bases each). The specimen sequenced was naive CD8+ T cells sorted from blood. This TCR was recovered from a man between 18 and 35 years old in good health. The CDR3 is CASSPVGVHEQFF. The CDR3 nucleotides are TGTGCCAGCAGCCCCGTGGGGGTACATGAGCAGTTCTTC.